This entry is about one TCR beta chain. It has no known antigen specificity. No base quality information exists; no much larger clone differs at one position. The entry originates in a study of blood T cell repertoires in COVID-19 (dated by TCRdb to about 2020). As for the study more broadly: Samples from collaborators originated in the United States, Italy and Spain and spanned both the acute and convalescent phases of COVID-19. The material from the prospective study consisted of cDNA or gDNA derived from T cells, B-cell-depleted T cells, or PBMCs. The dataset comprised deeply sampled blood TCRbeta repertoires from subjects exposed to, actively infected with, or recovered from COVID-19. The repertoires were released in a freely available public database intended as a resource for research on the immune response to SARS-CoV-2. Samples were obtained from the ongoing ImmuneRACE study (first 160 participants) and from 1,254 subjects provided by 6 global collaborators. A de-identified subject ID, COVID-19 status, age in years and sex were almost always included in the sample metadata. Where available, HLA class I and class II types were obtained from metadata supplied by the sample provider rather than from assay-based typing. What the research found in general, with its limitations: How much clinical and demographic metadata was included differed by source and by participant, and the metadata was provided uncurated.

Its CDR3 holds 15 amino acids, cysteine through phenylalanine. Only CDR3 DNA is held: 45 bases, read in frame from base 1. CDR1 KGHSH and CDR2 LQKENI were looked up in the germline V gene. Compared with germline, V lacks 5 bases and J lacks 10 bases; bases without a gene match: 9. The collaborating institutions used their own protocols to collect whole blood in K2EDTA tubes. For TCRbeta analysis, collaborator samples were shipped as frozen whole blood, as isolated PBMCs, or as DNA extracted from either sample type. TCRbeta CDR3 regions were amplified from genomic DNA by means of the immunoSEQ Assay, a bias-controlled multiplex PCR. As for the authors' bioinformatics: Nucleated cell counts per sample were estimated from amplification of reference gene primers within the assay. Sequence reads were collapsed and filtered to measure the absolute abundance of every unique TCRbeta CDR3 rearrangement. Productive Simpson clonality was computed per sample as the square root of Simpson's diversity index over productive rearrangements. Entries here come from immuneACCESS through TCRdb and include only in-frame sequences with V and J called. Some clones fail to appear in such tables; in the studies checked, an unresolved V gene covers under half of the shortfall, and the cause of the remainder is unknown. V and J calls and clone size follow that table, whereas D and trimming were derived from the DNA. The sample table holds around 99,000 clones, of which roughly 84% were seen once. The ten largest clones capture about 4% of the sample.

This chain joins TRBV18 to TRBJ2-1, with 12 junctional bases fitting TRBD2. The sequenced material came from peripheral blood. This clonotype originated in a human donor in a cohort sampled during active COVID-19. The CDR3 reads as follows: CASSGVRLAGVEQFF. DNA sequence: TGTGCCAGCTCAGGTGTGAGACTAGCGGGAGTGGAGCAGTTCTTC.